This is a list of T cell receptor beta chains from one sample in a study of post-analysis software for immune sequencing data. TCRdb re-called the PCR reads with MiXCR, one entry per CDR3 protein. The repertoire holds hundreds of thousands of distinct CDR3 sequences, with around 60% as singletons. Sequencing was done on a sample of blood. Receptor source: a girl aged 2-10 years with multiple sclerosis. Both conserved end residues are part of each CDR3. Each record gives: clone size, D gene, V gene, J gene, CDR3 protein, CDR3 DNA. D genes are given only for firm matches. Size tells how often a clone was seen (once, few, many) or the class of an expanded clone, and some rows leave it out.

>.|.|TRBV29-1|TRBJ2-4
CSVPGPCQYF
TGCAGCGTCCCAGGTCCTTGTCAGTACTTC
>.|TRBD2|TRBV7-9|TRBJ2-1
CASTVAGGPSNEQFF
TGTGCCAGCACCGTAGCGGGAGGGCCTTCCAATGAGCAGTTCTTC
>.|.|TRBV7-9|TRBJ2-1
CASSPIGGYNEQFF
TGTGCCAGCAGCCCGATAGGGGGGTACAATGAGCAGTTCTTC
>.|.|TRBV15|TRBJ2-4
CATSRDQQGNIQYF
TGTGCCACCAGCAGAGATCAGCAGGGAAACATTCAGTACTTC
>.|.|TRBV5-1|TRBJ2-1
CASSLRTGNEQFF
TGCGCCAGCAGCTTACGGACCGGCAATGAGCAGTTCTTC
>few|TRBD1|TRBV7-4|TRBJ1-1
CASSLRDSMNTEAFF
TGTGCCAGCAGCCTTCGGGACAGCATGAACACTGAAGCTTTCTTT
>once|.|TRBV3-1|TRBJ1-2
CASSQGWGGVGYGYTF
TGTGCCAGCAGCCAAGGGTGGGGGGGCGTCGGGTATGGCTACACCTTC
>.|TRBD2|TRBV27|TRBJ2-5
CASSFVAGGPEETQYF
TGTGCCAGCAGTTTTGTAGCGGGGGGGCCGGAGGAGACCCAGTACTTC
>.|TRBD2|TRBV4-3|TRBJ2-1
CASSQDGLAGTSYNEQFF
TGCGCCAGCAGCCAAGACGGTTTAGCGGGGACCTCCTACAATGAGCAGTTCTTC
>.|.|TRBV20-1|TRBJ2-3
CSARVGGSTDTQYF
TGCAGTGCTAGAGTTGGGGGTAGCACAGATACGCAGTATTTT
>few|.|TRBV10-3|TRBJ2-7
CAISESKGHEQYF
TGTGCCATCAGTGAGTCGAAGGGGCACGAGCAGTACTTC
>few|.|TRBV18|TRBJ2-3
CASSPPADTQYF
TGTGCCAGCTCACCACCGGCAGATACGCAGTATTTT
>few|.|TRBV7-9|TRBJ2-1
CATGWGVGGNEQFF
TGTGCCACTGGTTGGGGGGTCGGGGGCAATGAGCAGTTCTTC
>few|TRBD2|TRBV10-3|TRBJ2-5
CAISPSGLASETQYF
TGTGCCATCAGTCCCTCAGGACTAGCTTCCGAGACCCAGTACTTC
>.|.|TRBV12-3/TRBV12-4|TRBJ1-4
CASSLSATNEKLFF
TGTGCCAGCAGTTTATCTGCAACTAATGAAAAACTGTTTTTT
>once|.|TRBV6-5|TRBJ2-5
CASSPWGEETQYF
TGTGCCAGCAGCCCTTGGGGGGAAGAGACCCAGTACTTC
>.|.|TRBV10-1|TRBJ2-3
CATSYGVSPSGTDTQYF
TGCGCCACCTCGTATGGGGTTAGCCCCAGCGGCACAGATACGCAGTATTTT
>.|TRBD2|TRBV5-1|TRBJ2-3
CASSPAGLAGAPDTQYF
TGCGCCAGCAGCCCCGCGGGACTAGCGGGGGCCCCAGATACGCAGTATTTT
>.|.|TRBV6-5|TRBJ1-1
CASTQKGNTGAFF
TGTGCCAGCACCCAAAAGGGGAACACTGGAGCTTTCTTT
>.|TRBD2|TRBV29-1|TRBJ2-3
CSVEGLAGEDTQYF
TGCAGCGTTGAGGGTCTAGCGGGGGAAGATACGCAGTATTTT
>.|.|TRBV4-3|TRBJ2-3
CASSPARYTDTQYF
TGCGCCAGCAGCCCGGCGCGGTACACAGATACGCAGTATTTT
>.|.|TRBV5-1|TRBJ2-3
CASSFTGSTGADTQYF
TGCGCCAGCAGCTTCACGGGGTCTACGGGTGCAGATACGCAGTATTTT
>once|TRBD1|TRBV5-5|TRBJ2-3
CASSPLGTEATDTQYF
TGTGCCAGCAGCCCCTTAGGGACAGAAGCCACAGATACGCAGTATTTT
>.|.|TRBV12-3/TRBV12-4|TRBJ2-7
CASRWGQTYEQYF
TGTGCCAGCAGATGGGGGCAGACCTACGAGCAGTACTTC
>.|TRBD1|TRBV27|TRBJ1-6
CASSGRTGGAYNSPLHF
TGTGCCAGCAGTGGTCGGACAGGGGGCGCCTATAATTCACCCCTCCACTTT
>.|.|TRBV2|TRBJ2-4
CASSSPGLAKNIQYF
TGTGCCAGCAGTTCCCCGGGACTCGCCAAAAACATTCAGTACTTC
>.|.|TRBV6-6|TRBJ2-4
CASSYGVLAKNIQYF
TGTGCCAGCAGTTATGGAGTTTTAGCCAAAAACATTCAGTACTTC
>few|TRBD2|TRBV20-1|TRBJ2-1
CSARGSSGFNNEQFF
TGCAGTGCTAGAGGCAGTAGCGGGTTCAACAATGAGCAGTTCTTC
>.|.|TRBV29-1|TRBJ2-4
CSVQEGANIQYF
TGCAGCGTCCAGGAGGGGGCAAACATTCAGTACTTC
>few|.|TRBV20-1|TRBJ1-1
CSARLAGQANTEAFF
TGCAGTGCTAGATTAGCGGGACAAGCGAACACTGAAGCTTTCTTT
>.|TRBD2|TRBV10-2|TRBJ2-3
CASSGLAGREDTQYF
TGCGCCAGCAGTGGTCTAGCGGGGAGGGAAGATACGCAGTATTTT
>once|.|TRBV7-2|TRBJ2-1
CASALPGLQFF
TGTGCCAGCGCTCTTCCGGGACTCCAGTTCTTC
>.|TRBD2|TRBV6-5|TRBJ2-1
CASSYRLAGGDEQFF
TGTGCCAGCAGTTACAGGCTAGCGGGAGGGGATGAGCAGTTCTTC
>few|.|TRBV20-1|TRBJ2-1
CSARERSYNEQFF
TGCAGTGCTAGAGAGCGGTCCTACAATGAGCAGTTCTTC
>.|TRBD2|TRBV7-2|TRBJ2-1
CASSLLAGGPREQFF
TGTGCCAGCAGCCTTCTAGCGGGGGGGCCGAGGGAGCAGTTCTTC
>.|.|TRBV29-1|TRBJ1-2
CSVGPGTYGYTF
TGCAGCGTTGGTCCAGGGACATATGGCTACACCTTC
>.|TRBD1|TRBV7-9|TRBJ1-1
CAGSPGQGGVAEAFF
TGTGCCGGCAGCCCAGGACAGGGCGGGGTTGCTGAAGCTTTCTTT
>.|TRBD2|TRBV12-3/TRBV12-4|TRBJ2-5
CASSPSPGLASRETQYF
TGTGCCAGCAGTCCCTCCCCTGGACTAGCGAGTAGGGAGACCCAGTACTTC
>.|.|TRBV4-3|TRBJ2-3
CASSQDTAGRVDTQYF
TGCGCCAGCAGCCAAGACACGGCAGGGAGAGTAGATACGCAGTATTTT
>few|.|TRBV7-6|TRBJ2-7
CASSFNWGKKDEQYF
TGTGCCAGCAGCTTCAACTGGGGAAAGAAGGACGAGCAGTACTTC
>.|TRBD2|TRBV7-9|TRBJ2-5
CASSSESLAGGETQYF
TGTGCCAGCAGCTCCGAGAGTCTAGCGGGTGGAGAGACCCAGTACTTC
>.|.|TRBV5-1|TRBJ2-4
CASSAAGGVAKNIQYF
TGCGCCAGCAGCGCCGCAGGGGGGGTAGCCAAAAACATTCAGTACTTC
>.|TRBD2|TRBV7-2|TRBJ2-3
CASSPQRGRTDTQYF
TGTGCCAGCAGCCCCCAGCGGGGGCGCACAGATACGCAGTATTTT
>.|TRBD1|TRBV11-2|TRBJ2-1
CASSYGTGRDNEQFF
TGTGCCAGCAGCTACGGGACAGGGAGGGACAATGAGCAGTTCTTC
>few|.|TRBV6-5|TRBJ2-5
CASSYIQGTETQYF
TGTGCCAGCAGTTACATCCAGGGGACGGAGACCCAGTACTTC
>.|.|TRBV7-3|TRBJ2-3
CASSFGGIGSTDTQYF
TGTGCCAGCAGCTTTGGGGGGATCGGAAGCACAGATACGCAGTATTTT
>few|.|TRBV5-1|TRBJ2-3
CASAPLGGPIDTQYF
TGCGCCAGCGCTCCTCTCGGGGGGCCGATAGATACGCAGTATTTT
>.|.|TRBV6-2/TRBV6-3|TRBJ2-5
CASASLVGAGGTQYF
TGTGCCAGTGCCAGTCTCGTTGGGGCAGGTGGGACCCAGTACTTC
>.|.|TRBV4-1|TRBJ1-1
CASSQDREANTEAFF
TGCGCCAGCAGCCAAGATCGGGAGGCGAACACTGAAGCTTTCTTT